This T cell receptor beta chain emerged from a study of shared clonotypes between healthy human individuals. Study results and caveats: Generally, naive subsets came out with larger estimated richness than memory subsets.

This clone was picked up one time. As yet, its antigen is unknown. The germline V gene encodes CDR1 LNHDA and CDR2 SQIVND (reference sequence). The CDR3 consists of 13 residues. Trimming removed 8 bases at V and 2 bases at J, with 13 bases between. Genomic DNA belonging to each subset was distributed in equal measure over several immunoSEQ plates. This table comes from immunoSEQ multiplex PCR, and its TCRdb copy is limited to in-frame clones, with some not included. This sample has 980,000 or so clones, with about 80% found just once. The sequenced sample consisted of memory CD4+ T cells sorted from blood. Subset of the sample: CD45RA-negative fraction. This sequence was found in a man aged 18 to 30 in good health. This chain uses TRBV19 with TRBJ2-7; D possibly matches TRBD1 or TRBD2 (5 bases each). The CDR3: CASWGGPAYEQYF. CDR3 nucleotides: TGTGCCAGTTGGGGCGGGCCCGCCTACGAGCAGTACTTC.